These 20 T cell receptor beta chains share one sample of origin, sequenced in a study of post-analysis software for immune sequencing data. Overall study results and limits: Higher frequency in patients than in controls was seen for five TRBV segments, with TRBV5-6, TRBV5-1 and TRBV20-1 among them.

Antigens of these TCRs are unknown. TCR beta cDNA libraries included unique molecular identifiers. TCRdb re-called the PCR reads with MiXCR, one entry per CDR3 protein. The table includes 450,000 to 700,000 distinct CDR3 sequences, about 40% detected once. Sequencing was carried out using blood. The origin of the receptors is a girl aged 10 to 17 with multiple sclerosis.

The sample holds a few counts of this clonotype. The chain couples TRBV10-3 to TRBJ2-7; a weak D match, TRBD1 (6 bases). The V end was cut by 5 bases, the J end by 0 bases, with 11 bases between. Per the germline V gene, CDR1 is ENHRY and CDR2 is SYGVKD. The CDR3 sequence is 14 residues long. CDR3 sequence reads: CAISSDRSSYEQYF. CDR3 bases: TGTGCCATCAGTTCCGACAGGTCCTCCTACGAGCAGTACTTC.

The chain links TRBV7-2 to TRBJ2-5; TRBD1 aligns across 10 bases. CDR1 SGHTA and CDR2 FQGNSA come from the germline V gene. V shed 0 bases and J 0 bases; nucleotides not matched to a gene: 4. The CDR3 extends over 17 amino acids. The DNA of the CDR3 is TGTGCCAGCAGCTTAGCGGGACAGGGGACGTACCAAGAGACCCAGTACTTC. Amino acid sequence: CASSLAGQGTYQETQYF.

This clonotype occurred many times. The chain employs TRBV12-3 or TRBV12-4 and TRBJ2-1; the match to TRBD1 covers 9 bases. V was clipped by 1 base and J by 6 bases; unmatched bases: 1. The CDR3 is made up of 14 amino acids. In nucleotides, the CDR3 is TGTGCCAGCAGTTTAGGGACAGGGGCCAATGAGCAGTTCTTC. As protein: CASSLGTGANEQFF.

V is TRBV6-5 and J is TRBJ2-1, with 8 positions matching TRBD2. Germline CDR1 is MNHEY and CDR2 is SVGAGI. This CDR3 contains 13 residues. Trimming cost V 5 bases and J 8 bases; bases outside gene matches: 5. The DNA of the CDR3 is TGTGCCAGCAGTAGCGGGAGTGGAGATGAGCAGTTCTTC. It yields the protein CASSSGSGDEQFF.

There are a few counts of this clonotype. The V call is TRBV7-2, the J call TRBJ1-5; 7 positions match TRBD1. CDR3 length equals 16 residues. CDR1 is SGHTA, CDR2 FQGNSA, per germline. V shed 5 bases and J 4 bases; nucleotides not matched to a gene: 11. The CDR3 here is CASSPSSGQANQPQHF. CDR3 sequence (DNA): TGTGCCAGCAGCCCCTCATCCGGACAGGCAAATCAGCCCCAGCATTTT.

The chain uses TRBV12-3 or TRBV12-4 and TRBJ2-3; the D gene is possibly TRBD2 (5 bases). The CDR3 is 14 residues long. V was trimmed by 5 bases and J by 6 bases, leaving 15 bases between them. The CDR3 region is CASSPSGPGDTQYF. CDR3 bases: TGTGCCAGCAGTCCCTCGGGCCCGGGGGATACGCAGTATTTT.

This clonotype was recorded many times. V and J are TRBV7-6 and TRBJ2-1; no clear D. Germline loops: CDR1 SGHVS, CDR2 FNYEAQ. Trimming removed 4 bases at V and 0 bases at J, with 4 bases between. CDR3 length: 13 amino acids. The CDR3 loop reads CASSSSSYNEQFF. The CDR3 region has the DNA TGTGCCAGCAGCTCTAGCTCCTACAATGAGCAGTTCTTC. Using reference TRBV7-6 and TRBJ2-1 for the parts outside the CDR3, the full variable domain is GAGVSQSPRYKVTKRGQDVALRCDPISGHVSLYWYRQALGQGPEFLTYFNYEAQQDKSGLPNDRFSAERPEGSISTLTIQRTEQRDSAMYRCASSSSSYNEQFFGPGTRLTVL.

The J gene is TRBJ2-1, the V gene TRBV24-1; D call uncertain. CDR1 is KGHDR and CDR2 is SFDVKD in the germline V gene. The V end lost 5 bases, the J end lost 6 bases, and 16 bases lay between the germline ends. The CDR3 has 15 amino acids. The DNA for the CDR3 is TGTGCCACCAGTGGTCAGGACCGTCGTGGCAATGAGCAGTTCTTC. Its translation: CATSGQDRRGNEQFF.

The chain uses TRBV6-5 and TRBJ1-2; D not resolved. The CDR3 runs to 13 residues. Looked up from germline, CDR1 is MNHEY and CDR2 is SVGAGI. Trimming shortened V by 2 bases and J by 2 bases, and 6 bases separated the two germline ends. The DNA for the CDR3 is TGTGCCAGCAGTTACGGCAAAAACTATGGCTACACCTTC. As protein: CASSYGKNYGYTF.

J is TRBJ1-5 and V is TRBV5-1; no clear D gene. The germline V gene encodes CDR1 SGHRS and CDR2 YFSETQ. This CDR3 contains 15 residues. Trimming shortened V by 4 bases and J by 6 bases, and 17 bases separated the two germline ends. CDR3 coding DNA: TGCGCCAGCAGCCCGGACGGGTCAGTGCGTCAGCCCCAGCATTTT. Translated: CASSPDGSVRQPQHF.

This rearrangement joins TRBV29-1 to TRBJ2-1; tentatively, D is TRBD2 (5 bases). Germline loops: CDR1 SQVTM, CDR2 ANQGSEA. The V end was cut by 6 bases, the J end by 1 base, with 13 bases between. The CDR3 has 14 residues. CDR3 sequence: CSVPLTGSYNEQFF. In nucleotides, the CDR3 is TGCAGCGTCCCCTTGACGGGGTCCTACAATGAGCAGTTCTTC.

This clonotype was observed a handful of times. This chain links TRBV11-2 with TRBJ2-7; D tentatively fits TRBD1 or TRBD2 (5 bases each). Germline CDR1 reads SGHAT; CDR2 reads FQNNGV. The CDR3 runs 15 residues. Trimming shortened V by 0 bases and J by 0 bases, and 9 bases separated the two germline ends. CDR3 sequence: CASSLERGTSYEQYF. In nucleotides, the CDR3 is TGTGCCAGCAGCTTAGAACGGGGCACCTCCTACGAGCAGTACTTC.

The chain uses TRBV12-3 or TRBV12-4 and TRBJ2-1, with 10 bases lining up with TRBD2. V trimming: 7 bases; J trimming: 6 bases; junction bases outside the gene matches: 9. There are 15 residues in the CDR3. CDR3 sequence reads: CASTGIAGGLNEQFF. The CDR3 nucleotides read TGTGCCAGCACCGGGATAGCGGGGGGTCTCAATGAGCAGTTCTTC.

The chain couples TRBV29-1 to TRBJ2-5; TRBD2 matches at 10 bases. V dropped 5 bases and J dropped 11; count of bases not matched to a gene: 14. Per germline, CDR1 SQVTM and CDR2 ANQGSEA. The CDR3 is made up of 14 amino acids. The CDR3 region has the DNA TGCAGCGTTCGAGCGGGAGGGGACTACAATGAGCAGTACTTC. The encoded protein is CSVRAGGDYNEQYF.

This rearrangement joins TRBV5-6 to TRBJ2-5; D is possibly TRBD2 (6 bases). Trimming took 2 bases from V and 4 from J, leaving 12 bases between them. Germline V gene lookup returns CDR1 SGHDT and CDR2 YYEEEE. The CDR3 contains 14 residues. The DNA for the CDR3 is TGTGCCAGCAGCTTCCGGGACGGGGGAGAGACCCAGTACTTC. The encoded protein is CASSFRDGGETQYF.

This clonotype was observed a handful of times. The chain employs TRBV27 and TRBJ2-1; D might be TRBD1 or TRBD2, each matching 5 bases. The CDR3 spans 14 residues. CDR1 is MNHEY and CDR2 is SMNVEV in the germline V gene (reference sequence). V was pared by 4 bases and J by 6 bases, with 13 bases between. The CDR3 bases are TGTGCCAGCAGTTCCTCCGGGACCAGCAATGAGCAGTTCTTC. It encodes CASSSSGTSNEQFF.

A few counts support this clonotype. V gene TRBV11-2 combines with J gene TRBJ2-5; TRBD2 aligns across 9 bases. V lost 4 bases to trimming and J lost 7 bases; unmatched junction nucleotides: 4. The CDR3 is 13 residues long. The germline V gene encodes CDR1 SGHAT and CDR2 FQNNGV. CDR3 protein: CASSWTSEATQYF. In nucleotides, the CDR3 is TGTGCCAGCAGCTGGACTAGCGAGGCGACCCAGTACTTC.

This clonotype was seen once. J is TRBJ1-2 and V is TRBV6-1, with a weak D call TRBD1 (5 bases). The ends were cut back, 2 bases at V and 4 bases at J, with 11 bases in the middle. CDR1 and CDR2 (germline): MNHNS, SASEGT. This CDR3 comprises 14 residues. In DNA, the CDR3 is TGTGCCAGCAGTGAATGGCGAACAGGCTATGGCTACACCTTC. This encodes CASSEWRTGYGYTF.

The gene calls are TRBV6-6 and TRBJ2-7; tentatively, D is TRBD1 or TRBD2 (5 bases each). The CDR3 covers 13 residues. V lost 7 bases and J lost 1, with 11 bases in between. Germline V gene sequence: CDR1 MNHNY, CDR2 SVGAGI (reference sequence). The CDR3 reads CASNRGASYEQYF. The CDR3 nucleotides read TGTGCCAGCAACCGGGGCGCATCCTACGAGCAGTACTTC.

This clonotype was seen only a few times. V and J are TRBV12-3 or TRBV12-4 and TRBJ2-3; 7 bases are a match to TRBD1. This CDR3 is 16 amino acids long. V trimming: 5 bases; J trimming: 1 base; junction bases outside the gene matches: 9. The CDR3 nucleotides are TGTGCCAGCAGTGCTGTTGACAGGGTTGGCACAGATACGCAGTATTTT. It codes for CASSAVDRVGTDTQYF.